The clone carrying this T cell receptor beta chain has at least ten counts. This sample is drawn from a study of early T cells in non-severe SARS-CoV-2 infection. Germline V gives CDR1 MDHEN, CDR2 SYDVKM. Trimming removed 8 bases from V and 6 bases from J, with 21 bases in between. The CDR3 runs to 15 residues. TCRdb reprocessed the 5' RACE reads via MiXCR and lists one record per CDR3 protein. The table has 50,000 or so distinct CDR3 sequences, less than 4.5% seen once. The chain combines TRBV28 with TRBJ2-3; possible D gene TRBD2, 6 bases. Source material: whole blood. This TCR was recovered from an adult who was a healthcare worker with PCR-confirmed SARS-CoV-2 infection or an uninfected control (not recorded which). CDR3 sequence (DNA): TGTGCCAGCCGAGAAACGGGCGGGGCCAGGGATACGCAGTATTTT. It translates to CASRETGGARDTQYF.